This is a list of T cell receptor beta chains from one sample in a study of vaccination and CD4 T cells after COVID-19. These receptors lack a known antigen. TCRdb fed the PCR reads into MiXCR, producing one record per CDR3 protein. The table records over 15,000 distinct CDR3 sequences, roughly 56% of them present only once. The sample consisted of CD4+ T cells from blood, cultured in vitro, taken about 7 months after SARS-CoV-2 vaccination. All receptors derive from a human donor who had recovered from COVID-19. Each CDR3 is given with its conserved first and last residue. Fields, in order: J gene, clone size, V gene, D gene, CDR3 DNA, CDR3 protein. The D gene is left open where the match is weak. A row's size may be missing; if present it is once, few, many or a size class.

TRBJ2-5 few TRBV10-3 TRBD2 TGTGCCACAGGGGGGATATGGGCTAGCGGGAGCCAAGAGACCCAGTACTTC CATGGIWASGSQETQYF
TRBJ2-7 . TRBV20-1 . TGCAGTACCCGCCGGGGCAACGGGCAGTACTTC CSTRRGNGQYF
TRBJ2-7 . TRBV19 TRBD1 TGTGCCAGTAGTATAGGTACAGGGGGAGATTACGAGCAGTACTTC CASSIGTGGDYEQYF
TRBJ1-2 . TRBV6-1 . TGTGCCAGCAGTCTTGACAGCTATGGCTACACCTTC CASSLDSYGYTF
TRBJ1-3 . TRBV19 TRBD1 TGTGCCAGTAGTAGGGGACAGGGCGGCGGAAACACCATATATTTT CASSRGQGGGNTIYF
TRBJ1-5 . TRBV7-9 . TGTGCCAGCAGCTGGGACAACAATCAGCCCCAGCATTTT CASSWDNNQPQHF
TRBJ2-1 few TRBV7-3 . TGTGCCAGCAGCTGGAGCGGTGCCAATTACAATGAGCAGTTCTTC CASSWSGANYNEQFF
TRBJ1-5 . TRBV20-1 . TGCAGTGCTAGTCGGAGCAATCAGCCCCAGCATTTT CSASRSNQPQHF
TRBJ2-3 . TRBV5-6 . TGTGCCAGCAGCTTCTCTAGCAGAGATACGCAGTATTTT CASSFSSRDTQYF
TRBJ2-5 once TRBV15 . TGTGCCACCAGCAGAGCAGTATGGGAGACCCAGTACTTC CATSRAVWETQYF
TRBJ1-1 once TRBV11-1 . TGTGCCAGCAGCCAAAACAGGGATGAAGCTTTCTTT CASSQNRDEAFF
TRBJ2-7 few TRBV20-1 . TGCAGTGCTAATTCCCTCAGGAGATCAGGGCACGAGCAGTACTTC CSANSLRRSGHEQYF
TRBJ2-3 once TRBV10-3 . TGTGCCATCAGTGCCAGCGGAGGAACGAGCACAGATACGCAGTATTTT CAISASGGTSTDTQYF
TRBJ2-1 few TRBV6-1 . TGTGCCAGCAGATGGGGGCCCAGTGAGCAGTTCTTC CASRWGPSEQFF
TRBJ2-3 . TRBV20-1 TRBD2 TGCAGTGCCACCCCCGGGACTAGCAGCATCACAGATACGCAGTATTTT CSATPGTSSITDTQYF
TRBJ1-1 . TRBV10-3 . TGTGCCATCCAGACCCCAGAGAACACTGAAGCTTTCTTT CAIQTPENTEAFF
TRBJ1-6 . TRBV20-1 . TGCAGTGCTACCCGGGATCATAATTCACCCCTCCACTTT CSATRDHNSPLHF
TRBJ2-7 . TRBV12-3/TRBV12-4 . TGTGCCAGCAGTTTACGCAGCCTGGACGAGCAGTACTTC CASSLRSLDEQYF
TRBJ1-2 few TRBV20-1 . TGCAGTGCCCCGACTTTGGGGAGTAGGCTGGATGATGGCTACACCTTC CSAPTLGSRLDDGYTF
TRBJ2-2 . TRBV7-8 TRBD2 TGTGCCAGCAGCTGGGGACTAGCGGGACTCACCGGGGAGCTGTTTTTT CASSWGLAGLTGELFF
TRBJ2-7 . TRBV27 . TGTGCCAGCAGTGGGGTAGACCGGGTTTGGTACTTC CASSGVDRVWYF
TRBJ1-5 . TRBV2 . TGTGCCAGCAGTGGGGACGCCAGGGGCAATCAGCCCCAGCATTTT CASSGDARGNQPQHF
TRBJ1-2 few TRBV7-9 . TGTGCCAGCAGCGATAGGACTAACTATGGCTACACCTTC CASSDRTNYGYTF
TRBJ1-6 . TRBV20-1 . TGCAGTGCTAGACCTAGGACTTCCAGGCAGACACCCCTCCACTTT CSARPRTSRQTPLHF
TRBJ1-2 . TRBV5-4 TRBD1 TGTGCCAGCAGCTTGGGGTCAGGGGGAAACTATGGCTACACCTTC CASSLGSGGNYGYTF
TRBJ1-5 . TRBV20-1 . TGCAGTGCTAGAGATCGAGGTAATCAGCCCCAGCATTTT CSARDRGNQPQHF
TRBJ2-5 . TRBV7-2 TRBD2 TGTGCCAGCACCTTAGGACTAGCGGGGGTACAAGAGATCCAGTACTTC CASTLGLAGVQEIQYF
TRBJ2-7 . TRBV5-1 TRBD1 TGCGCCAGCAGCCCCGGGACAGGGATCCACGAGCAGTACTTC CASSPGTGIHEQYF
TRBJ2-3 . TRBV7-2 TRBD2 TGTGCCAGCACCACACTAGCGGGGGGGTTAGATACGCAGTATTTT CASTTLAGGLDTQYF
TRBJ2-7 few TRBV7-7 . TGTGCTAGCAGCTTAGGACCCTTCTCCTACGAGCAGTACTTC CASSLGPFSYEQYF
TRBJ2-1 . TRBV15 . TGTGCCACCAACCGGCCGGGGGTGGGGGATGAGCAGTTCTTC CATNRPGVGDEQFF
TRBJ1-2 . TRBV7-2 . TGTGCCAGCAGCTTAGAAACGGGTAGGAACTATGGCTACACCTTC CASSLETGRNYGYTF
TRBJ2-2 . TRBV7-3 TRBD2 TGTGCCAGCAGCCCTAGCGGGGACACCGGGGAGCTGTTTTTT CASSPSGDTGELFF
TRBJ1-2 . TRBV2 . TGTGCCAGCAGTGTTGAGACCCTCTATGGCTACACCTTC CASSVETLYGYTF
TRBJ2-3 few TRBV20-1 . TGCAGTGCCACGAGTTCGATAGCTAGCACAGATACGCAGTATTTT CSATSSIASTDTQYF
TRBJ2-3 . TRBV2 . TGTGCCAGCAGAGGAGACAGTCCAGATACGCAGTATTTT CASRGDSPDTQYF
TRBJ2-7 . TRBV4-3 . TGCGCCAGCAGCCAAGATGGGGTCCCGACTAGTCCCTACGAGCAGTACTTC CASSQDGVPTSPYEQYF
TRBJ2-3 . TRBV7-9 . TGTGCCAGCAGCTTACTTACCGGTAGCACAGATACGCAGTATTTT CASSLLTGSTDTQYF
TRBJ1-6 once TRBV12-3/TRBV12-4 TRBD1 TGTGCCAGCAGTCACACAGGGGTTCGTTCACCCCTCCACTTT CASSHTGVRSPLHF
TRBJ2-3 few TRBV24-1 TRBD2 TGTGCCACCAGTGATGGATGGGCTAGCGGGAGGGCACATGATACGCAGTATTTT CATSDGWASGRAHDTQYF
TRBJ1-6 . TRBV6-1 . TGTGCCAGCAGTGTGTTTCGTGAGAATTCACCCCTCCACTTT CASSVFRENSPLHF
TRBJ1-2 few TRBV27 TRBD1 TGTGCCAGCAGTCGTGGGGGGCAGGGGGCAATCCCTGGAGGCTACACCTTC CASSRGGQGAIPGGYTF
TRBJ2-7 . TRBV7-2 . TGTGCCAGCAGCTTAGTTTGGACAGTAGACTACGAGCAGTACTTC CASSLVWTVDYEQYF
TRBJ2-1 . TRBV7-3 TRBD2 TGTGCCAGCAGTCGCGGACTAGACTGGGGCTACAATGAGCAGTTCTTC CASSRGLDWGYNEQFF